The 21 T cell receptor beta chains below all came from one sample that was sequenced in a study of T cells in women clearing cervical HPV infection (dated by TCRdb to the late 2010s). Libraries were constructed by the immunoSEQ multiplex PCR assay. TCRdb took this table from immuneACCESS and kept in-frame rearrangements with V and J called. Such tables lack part of the clones; where checked against another copy, unresolved V genes explain under half of the gap, and the rest is unexplained. This sample's table contains roughly 35,000 clones. Jointly, the top ten make up approximately 1.5% of the sample. Sequenced material: blood buffy coat. The source of these receptors is a woman between 18 and 69 years old with a cervical HPV16 infection that either progressed to CIN3+ or cleared (not recorded which).

A word on this clone: The read finishes 3 residues shy of the CDR3 end, and the germline J gene is used to complete it. The chain links TRBV7-3 to TRBJ1-1; 8 bases are shared with TRBD1. CDR3 length: 14 residues. J was trimmed by 5 bases and V by 0 bases; bases with no gene match: 2. Germline V lookup: CDR1 SGHTA, CDR2 FQGTGA. This chain's CDR3 is CASSLTTGVTEAFF. CDR3 DNA, as far as it was read: TGTGCCAGCAGCTTAACGACAGGGGTAACTGAA.

Comment on this clone: The read terminates 3 residues ahead of where the CDR3 ends, so the germline J gene completes it. The V gene is TRBV28, the J gene TRBJ1-4; D possibly corresponds to TRBD1 (5 bases). Germline values: CDR1 MDHEN, CDR2 SYDVKM. V was cut by 2 bases and J by 6 bases, with 10 bases left in between. This CDR3 is 14 amino acids long. This CDR3 reads CASSLEGPHEKLFF. The CDR3 DNA, read in part, is TGTGCCAGCAGTTTAGAGGGGCCGCATGAAAAA. Based on the CDR3 plus reference TRBV28 and TRBJ1-4, the full variable domain is DVKVTQSSRYLVKRTGEKVFLECVQDMDHENMFWYRQDPGLGLRLIYFSYDVKMKEKGDIPEGYSVSREKKERFSLILESASTNQTSMYLCASSLEGPHEKLFFGSGTQLSVL.

As for this clone: Read data end 3 residues before the CDR3 end; the end is taken from the germline J gene. The chain has TRBV19 and TRBJ2-7; TRBD1 aligns across 7 bases. V dropped 2 bases and J dropped 6; count of bases not matched to a gene: 7. Germline V gene sequence: CDR1 LNHDA, CDR2 SQIVND (reference sequence). The length of the CDR3 is 14 residues. CDR3 DNA, as far as it was read: TGTGCCAGTAGTATAAAGACAGGGCCCGGCGAG. Protein product: CASSIKTGPGE. The full CDR3 reads CASSIKTGPGEQYF.

On this clone itself: Read data end 3 residues before the CDR3 end; the end is taken from the germline J gene. This chain connects TRBV5-1 to TRBJ2-3; TRBD1 agrees at 7 bases. Unmatched junction bases numbered 8, after V lost 3 bases and J lost 4 bases. The CDR3 loop spans 15 amino acids. Looked up from germline, CDR1 is SGHRS and CDR2 is YFSETQ. Incomplete CDR3 DNA: TGCGCCAGCAGCTCCGGACAGGCCGCTTCAGATACG. Protein: CASSSGQAASDT. The complete CDR3 reads CASSSGQAASDTQYF.

A note on this clone: The read stops 3 residues short of the end of the CDR3; the missing end is completed from the germline J gene. This chain connects TRBV20-1 to TRBJ2-4; TRBD1 matches at 8 bases. Germline loops: CDR1 DFQATT, CDR2 SNEGSKA (reference sequence). This CDR3 spans 14 amino acids. J was trimmed by 3 bases and V by 5 bases; bases with no gene match: 6. CDR3 loop: CSAGGQGGKNIQYF. The part of the CDR3 DNA that was read is TGCAGTGCTGGAGGACAGGGTGGCAAAAACATT.

Notes on this clone: The CDR3 end is not reached by the read, which stops 3 residues before it; the germline J gene fills it in. The chain couples TRBV19 to TRBJ1-2; no firm D call. This CDR3 has 14 amino acids. Germline-derived CDR1 and CDR2 are LNHDA and SQIVND (reference sequence). The CDR3 here is CASSFSGNSYDYTF. Incomplete CDR3 DNA: TGTGCCAGTAGCTTTAGCGGGAACTCCTACGAC.

On this clone itself: Read coverage stops 3 residues before the CDR3 terminus; the germline J gene supplies the remainder. The rearrangement joins TRBV20-1 to TRBJ2-7, with a weak D call TRBD2 (7 bases). The V and J ends lost 3 bases and 6 bases respectively, with 18 bases between them. The germline gives CDR1 DFQATT, CDR2 SNEGSKA (reference sequence). The CDR3 covers 14 residues. Partial CDR3 DNA: TGCAGTGCTAGTACAGGCGGACTAGGGGGCGAG. It translates to CSASTGGLGGE. The full CDR3 is CSASTGGLGGEQYF.

Of note for this clone: The read terminates 3 residues ahead of where the CDR3 ends, so the germline J gene completes it. V gene TRBV20-1 combines with J gene TRBJ2-4, with D possibly TRBD1 on 8 matching bases. The CDR3 is 11 residues long. Germline CDR1 reads DFQATT; CDR2 reads SNEGSKA (reference sequence). The sequenced CDR3 bases are TGCAGTGCGACAGGGGACTATGGT. This codes for CSATGDYG. The whole CDR3 reads CSATGDYGQYF.

For this clone: The read halts 3 residues ahead of the CDR3 end, with the missing end drawn from the germline J gene. The chain combines TRBV20-1 with TRBJ2-5, with 8 bases lining up with TRBD1. V dropped 6 bases and J dropped 4; count of bases not matched to a gene: 10. Germline CDR1 DFQATT, CDR2 SNEGSKA (reference sequence). CDR3 length: 14 residues. The CDR3 DNA, read in part, is TGCAGTGCACCCCGGCAGGGGGCAGGAGAGACC. It specifies CSAPRQGAGET. The whole CDR3 protein is CSAPRQGAGETQYF.

On this clone: The DNA ends 3 residues before the CDR3 does, and the rest of the CDR3 is filled in from the germline J gene. V usage is TRBV13 and J usage is TRBJ1-6, with 7 nucleotides matching TRBD1. V trimming: 6 bases; J trimming: 7 bases; junction bases outside the gene matches: 6. Germline CDR1 reads PRHDT; CDR2 reads FYEKMQ (reference sequence). This CDR3 has 14 amino acids. The chain's CDR3 is CASSSRQGNSPLHF. CDR3 DNA (partial): TGTGCCAGCAGTTCTCGACAGGGAAATTCACCC.

To note about this clone: The CDR3 extends 3 residues past the end of the read, so its final part is completed from the germline J gene. V is TRBV6-1 and J is TRBJ2-5; D possibly corresponds to TRBD1 (6 bases). V dropped 4 bases and J dropped 1 base, with 7 bases sitting between them. The length of the CDR3 is 13 residues. CDR1 and CDR2 (germline): MNHNS, SASEGT. CDR3 sequence reads: CASSGGGQETQYF. The DNA read from the CDR3 is TGTGCCAGCAGTGGAGGGGGCCAAGAGACC.

With respect to this clone: The observed sequence ends 3 residues before the CDR3 terminus, with the missing tail filled in from the germline J gene. The chain joins TRBV30 to TRBJ2-6; D might be TRBD2 (5 bases). Germline values: CDR1 GTSNPN, CDR2 SVGIG (reference sequence). The CDR3 loop spans 16 amino acids. Trimming removed 4 bases from V and 0 bases from J, with 13 bases in between. This chain's CDR3 is CAWNPFGLSGANVLTF. The CDR3 DNA, read in part, is TGTGCCTGGAATCCCTTTGGACTCTCTGGGGCCAACGTC.

In the case of this clone: The read comes to an end 3 residues before the CDR3 does, leaving the germline J gene to fill in the end. This chain joins TRBV6-2 or TRBV6-3 and TRBJ1-4; D is uncertain. This CDR3 is built from 16 residues. Per the germline V gene, CDR1 is MNHEY and CDR2 is SVGEGT. The CDR3 loop reads CASSYSSLLVRSPLFF. The CDR3 bases that were read are TGTGCCAGCAGTTACTCGAGCCTACTTGTTCGTTCACCA.

For this clone: The CDR3 is cut off 3 residues early in the read; its end comes from the germline J gene. The chain uses TRBV7-7 and TRBJ2-3, with a tentative D call TRBD2 (5 bases). This CDR3 has 14 amino acids. The germline gives CDR1 SSHAT, CDR2 FNYEAQ (reference sequence). This chain's CDR3 is CASSPRADQETQYF. Partial CDR3 DNA: TGTGCCAGCAGCCCGCGGGCAGACCAAGAGACG. The entire variable domain, with the rest obtained from reference TRBV7-7 and TRBJ2-3, is as follows: GAGVSQSPRYKVTKRGQDVTLRCDPISSHATLYWYQQALGQGPEFLTYFNYEAQPDKSGLPSDRFSAERPEGSISTLTIQRTEQRDSAMYRCASSPRADQETQYFGPGTRLTVL.

Concerning this clone: The CDR3 extends 3 residues past the end of the read, so its final part is completed from the germline J gene. The rearrangement uses TRBV29-1 and TRBJ1-6; weak D call: TRBD1 (6 bases). Germline lookup yields CDR1 SQVTM and CDR2 ANQGSEA. V was shortened by 6 bases and J by 7 bases, with 16 bases between the two germline ends. The CDR3 loop spans 14 amino acids. CDR3 amino acids: CSVPGVGANSPLHF. The CDR3 bases that were read are TGCAGCGTCCCCGGGGTGGGGGCCAATTCACCC.

Worth noting for this clone: The read falls 3 residues short of the CDR3 end, and the missing part is taken from the germline J gene. This chain links TRBV28 with TRBJ1-2; tentatively, D is TRBD1 (6 bases). The CDR3 spans 12 residues. Germline CDR1 reads MDHEN; CDR2 reads SYDVKM. The CDR3 DNA, read in part, is TGTGCCAGCAGTTTATACAGGGCCGGC. The encoded protein is CASSLYRAG. The complete CDR3 protein is CASSLYRAGYTF.

The CDR3 DNA, read in part, is TGTGCCAGCTCGCCCGGGACAGGGCCCTACGAG. It codes for CASSPGTGPYE. The full CDR3 reads CASSPGTGPYEAFF. The rearrangement uses TRBV18 and TRBJ1-1; 9 nucleotides match TRBD1. Read data end 3 residues before the CDR3 end; the end is taken from the germline J gene. The V gene's germline CDR1 is KGHSH and CDR2 LQKENI. The CDR3 runs 14 residues.

In the case of this clone: The read halts 3 residues ahead of the CDR3 end, with the missing end drawn from the germline J gene. The J gene is TRBJ2-3, the V gene TRBV5-1; D perhaps matches TRBD2 (6 bases). The V and J ends lost 4 bases and 4 bases respectively, with 16 bases between them. The CDR3 is made up of 15 amino acids. Germline V gene data show CDR1 as SGHRS and CDR2 as YFSETQ. The CDR3 spells CASSPGPGGADTQYF. Partial CDR3 DNA: TGCGCCAGCAGCCCCGGTCCCGGGGGAGCAGATACG. Full variable domain (remainder filled in from reference TRBV5-1 and TRBJ2-3): KAGVTQTPRYLIKTRGQQVTLSCSPISGHRSVSWYQQTPGQGLQFLFEYFSETQRNKGNFPGRFSGRQFSNSRSEMNVSTLELGDSALYLCASSPGPGGADTQYFGPGTRLTVL.

Comment on this clone: The read ends 3 residues early relative to the CDR3; the germline J gene fills the gap. The chain employs TRBV19 and TRBJ1-1, with TRBD1 as a possible D gene (6 bases). Germline CDR1 reads LNHDA; CDR2 reads SQIVND (reference sequence). Trimming removed 6 bases at V and 6 bases at J, with 17 bases between. This CDR3 has 14 amino acids. Incomplete CDR3 DNA: TGTGCCAGTAGGTTGGACAGAACTCTGGCTGAA. Its protein product is CASRLDRTLAE. The CDR3 in its entirety is CASRLDRTLAEAFF. Filled out from reference TRBV19 and TRBJ1-1, the complete variable domain reads DGGITQSPKYLFRKEGQNVTLSCEQNLNHDAMYWYRQDPGQGLRLIYYSQIVNDFQKGDIAEGYSVSREKKESFPLTVTSAQKNPTAFYLCASRLDRTLAEAFFGQGTRLTVV.

A remark on this clone: The read finishes 3 residues shy of the CDR3 end, and the germline J gene is used to complete it. The chain has TRBV5-1 and TRBJ2-7, with 7 bases lining up with TRBD1. Losses at the gene ends were 3 bases for V and 6 bases for J; bases not matched to a gene: 6. The CDR3 loop spans 13 amino acids. Germline loops: CDR1 SGHRS, CDR2 YFSETQ. CDR3 bases read: TGCGCCAGCAGCTCGGACAGGTCGGGCGAG. This encodes CASSSDRSGE. The whole CDR3 region reads CASSSDRSGEQYF. Together with reference TRBV5-1 and TRBJ2-7, the CDR3 gives the full variable domain: KAGVTQTPRYLIKTRGQQVTLSCSPISGHRSVSWYQQTPGQGLQFLFEYFSETQRNKGNFPGRFSGRQFSNSRSEMNVSTLELGDSALYLCASSSDRSGEQYFGPGTRLTVT.

A word on this clone: The CDR3 end falls 3 residues outside the read, so it is completed with the germline J gene. The chain links TRBV16 to TRBJ2-3, with D maybe TRBD2 (5 bases). The CDR3 is 14 amino acids. The germline V gene encodes CDR1 KGHSY and CDR2 FQNENV. Deletions cut 2 bases from V and 4 bases from J, with 10 bases between. The CDR3 is CASSQRGPSDTQYF. The DNA read from the CDR3 is TGTGCCAGCAGCCAAAGAGGGCCCTCAGATACG.